The rows below give T cell receptor beta chains drawn from one sample of a study of identical twins. Each CDR3 protein is one row after TCRdb ran MiXCR on the 5' RACE reads. The sample contains hundreds of thousands of distinct CDR3 sequences, 12% of which appear only once. The data were also submitted as part of a second study, on yellow fever vaccine responses in identical twins.

The sample taken for sequencing was PBMCs. These receptors all stem from a woman between 18 and 30 years old in good health. CDR3s include the opening cysteine and the closing phenylalanine or tryptophan. The D gene is left open where the match is weak. Size is stated for part of the rows, as once, few or many counts, or as a class when the clone is expanded.

j_gene,abundance,v_gene,d_gene,CDR3aa,CDR3nt
TRBJ2-3,-,TRBV7-3,TRBD1,CASSFGIGQGRSDTQYF,TGTGCCAGCAGCTTCGGGATTGGACAGGGACGGTCAGATACGCAGTATTTT
TRBJ1-1,many,TRBV12-3/TRBV12-4,-,CASAGQMNTEAFF,TGTGCCAGTGCTGGACAGATGAACACTGAAGCTTTCTTT
TRBJ2-7,few,TRBV11-1,TRBD2,CASSLAVGTSELAVYEQYF,TGTGCCAGCAGCTTAGCGGTTGGGACTAGTGAACTAGCGGTCTACGAGCAGTACTTC
TRBJ2-4,few,TRBV4-1,TRBD2,CASSLAGGQAKNIQYF,TGCGCCAGCAGCCTAGCGGGAGGGCAGGCCAAAAACATTCAGTACTTC
TRBJ1-1,-,TRBV10-3,-,CAIRETAGEAFF,TGTGCCATCAGGGAGACAGCGGGAGAAGCTTTCTTT
TRBJ2-3,-,TRBV24-1,-,CATSLARAGADTQYF,TGTGCCACCAGCTTGGCCCGGGCCGGGGCAGATACGCAGTATTTT
TRBJ1-5,few,TRBV2,TRBD1,CASKGQGANNQPQHF,TGTGCCAGCAAGGGACAGGGGGCTAACAATCAGCCCCAGCATTTT
TRBJ1-1,few,TRBV4-1,-,CASSTSSGVNTEAFF,TGCGCCAGCAGCACAAGTTCGGGGGTGAACACTGAAGCTTTCTTT
TRBJ1-2,few,TRBV12-3/TRBV12-4,-,CASTVPGRYGYTF,TGTGCCAGCACCGTACCAGGCCGCTATGGCTACACCTTC
TRBJ2-7,-,TRBV20-1,-,CSARIGNSYEQYF,TGCAGTGCTAGAATTGGCAACTCCTACGAGCAGTACTTC